The source of this T cell receptor beta chain is a study of Graves' ophthalmopathy and Graves' hyperthyroidism. Study-level points and caveats: Ophthalmopathy could be told apart from stable hyperthyroidism by a 13-signature model (approximately 91% sensitivity, roughly 80% specificity).

Deletions cut 4 bases from V and 6 bases from J, with 9 bases between. The germline gives CDR1 MDHEN, CDR2 SYDVKM. The CDR3 extends over 12 amino acids. The sample holds many counts of this clonotype. Its matching antigen is unknown. Beta-chain TCR CDR3 regions were amplified from RNA transcripts. HTBI primers served in a first-round RT-PCR, which a second-round multiplex PCR followed. Each CDR3 protein is one row after TCRdb ran MiXCR on the multiplex PCR reads. The sample carries about 620,000 distinct CDR3 sequences, about 24% recorded once. Included hyperthyroidism patients were aged 18 to 65 and newly diagnosed (under 2 months' duration).

Sequenced input: peripheral blood. This receptor was obtained from a woman between 18 and 30 years old with stable Graves' hyperthyroidism. Some clones in this sample may be carry-over from other donors' samples. This chain links TRBV28 with TRBJ1-2; perhaps TRBD1 as D (5 bases). For the CDR3, the DNA is TGTGCCAGCAGTTGGACAACGAATGGCTACACCTTC. Translation: CASSWTTNGYTF.